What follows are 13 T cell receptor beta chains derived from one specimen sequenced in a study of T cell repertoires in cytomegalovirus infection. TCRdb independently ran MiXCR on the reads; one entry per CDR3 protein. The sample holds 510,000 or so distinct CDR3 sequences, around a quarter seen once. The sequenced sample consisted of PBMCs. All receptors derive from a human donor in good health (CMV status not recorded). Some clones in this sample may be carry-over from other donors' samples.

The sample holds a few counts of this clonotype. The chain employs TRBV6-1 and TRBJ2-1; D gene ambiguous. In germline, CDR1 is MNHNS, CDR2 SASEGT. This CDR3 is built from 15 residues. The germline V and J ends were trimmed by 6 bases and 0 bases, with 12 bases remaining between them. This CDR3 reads CASRRLGNSYNEQFF. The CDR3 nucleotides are TGTGCCAGCAGGCGACTGGGCAACTCCTACAATGAGCAGTTCTTC.

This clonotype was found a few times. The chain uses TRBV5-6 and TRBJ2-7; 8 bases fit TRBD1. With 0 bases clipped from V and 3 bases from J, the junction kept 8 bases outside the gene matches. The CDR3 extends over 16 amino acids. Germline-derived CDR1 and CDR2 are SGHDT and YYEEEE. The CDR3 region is CASSLGTGLRLYEQYF. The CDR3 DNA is TGTGCCAGCAGCTTGGGGACAGGGCTTCGTCTCTACGAGCAGTACTTC.

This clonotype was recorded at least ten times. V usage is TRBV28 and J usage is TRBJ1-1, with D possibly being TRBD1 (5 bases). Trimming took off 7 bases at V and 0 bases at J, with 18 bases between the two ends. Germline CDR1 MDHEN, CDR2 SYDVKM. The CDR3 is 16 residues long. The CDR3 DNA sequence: TGTGCCAGCACCCCCCACGGGGGACCCATGAACACTGAAGCTTTCTTT. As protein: CASTPHGGPMNTEAFF.

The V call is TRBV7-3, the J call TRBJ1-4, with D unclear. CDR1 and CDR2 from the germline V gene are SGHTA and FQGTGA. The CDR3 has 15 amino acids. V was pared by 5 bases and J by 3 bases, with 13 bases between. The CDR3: CASSLGREPNEKLFF. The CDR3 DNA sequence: TGTGCCAGCAGCCTGGGGAGGGAACCTAATGAAAAACTGTTTTTT. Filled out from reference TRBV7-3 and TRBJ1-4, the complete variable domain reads GAGVSQTPSNKVTEKGKYVELRCDPISGHTALYWYRQSLGQGPEFLIYFQGTGAADDSGLPNDRFFAVRPEGSVSTLKIQRTERGDSAVYLCASSLGREPNEKLFFGSGTQLSVL.

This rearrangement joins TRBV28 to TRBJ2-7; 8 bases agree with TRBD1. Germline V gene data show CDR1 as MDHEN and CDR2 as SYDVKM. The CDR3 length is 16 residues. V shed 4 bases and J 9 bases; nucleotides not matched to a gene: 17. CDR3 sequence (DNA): TGTGCCAGCAGTTCCCGGACAGGGCAAATAGGTGTAGGGCAGTACGTC. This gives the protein CASSSRTGQIGVGQYV.

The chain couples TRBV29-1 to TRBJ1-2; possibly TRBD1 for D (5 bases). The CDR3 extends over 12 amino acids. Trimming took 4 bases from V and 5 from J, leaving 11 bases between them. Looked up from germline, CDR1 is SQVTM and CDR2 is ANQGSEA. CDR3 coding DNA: TGCAGCGTTGCTGGGACGGATTATGGCTACACCTTC. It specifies CSVAGTDYGYTF.

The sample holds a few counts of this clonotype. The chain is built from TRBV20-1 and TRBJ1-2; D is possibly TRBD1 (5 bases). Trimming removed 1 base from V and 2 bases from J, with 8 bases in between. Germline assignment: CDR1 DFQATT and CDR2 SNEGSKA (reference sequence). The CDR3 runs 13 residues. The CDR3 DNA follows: TGCAGTGCTAGAGCCGGGACCAACTATGGCTACACCTTC. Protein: CSARAGTNYGYTF.

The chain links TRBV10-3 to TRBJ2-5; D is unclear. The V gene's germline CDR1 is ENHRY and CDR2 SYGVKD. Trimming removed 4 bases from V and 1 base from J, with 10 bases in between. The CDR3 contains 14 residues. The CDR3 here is CAISGGQRQETQYF. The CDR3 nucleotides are TGTGCCATCAGTGGTGGGCAGCGCCAAGAGACCCAGTACTTC.

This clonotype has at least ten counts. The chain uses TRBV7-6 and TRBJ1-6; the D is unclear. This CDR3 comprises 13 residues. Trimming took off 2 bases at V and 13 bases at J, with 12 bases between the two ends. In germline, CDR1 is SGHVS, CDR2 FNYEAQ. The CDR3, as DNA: TGTGCCAGCAGCTTAAATCCGGGGAACCCCCTCCACTTT. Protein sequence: CASSLNPGNPLHF.

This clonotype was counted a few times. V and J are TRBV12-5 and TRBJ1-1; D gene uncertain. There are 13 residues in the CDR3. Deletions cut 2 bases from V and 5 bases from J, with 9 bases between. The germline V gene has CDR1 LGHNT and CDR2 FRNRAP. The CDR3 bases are TGTGCTAGTGGTTTGAGGTCGGAAACTGAAGCTTTCTTT. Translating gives CASGLRSETEAFF.

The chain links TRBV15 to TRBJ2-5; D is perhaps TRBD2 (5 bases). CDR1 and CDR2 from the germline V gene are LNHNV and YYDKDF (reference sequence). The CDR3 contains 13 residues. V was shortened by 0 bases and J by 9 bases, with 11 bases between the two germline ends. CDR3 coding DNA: TGTGCCACCAGCAGAGAGCGGGTAAAGCCCCAGTACTTC. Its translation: CATSRERVKPQYF.

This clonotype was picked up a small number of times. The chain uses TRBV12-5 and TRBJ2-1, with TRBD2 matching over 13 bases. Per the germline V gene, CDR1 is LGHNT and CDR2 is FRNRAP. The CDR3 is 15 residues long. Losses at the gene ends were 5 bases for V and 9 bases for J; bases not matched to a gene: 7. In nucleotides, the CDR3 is TGTGCTAGTGGTCCCGGGACTAGCGGGACCAGTGAGCAGTTCTTC. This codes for CASGPGTSGTSEQFF.

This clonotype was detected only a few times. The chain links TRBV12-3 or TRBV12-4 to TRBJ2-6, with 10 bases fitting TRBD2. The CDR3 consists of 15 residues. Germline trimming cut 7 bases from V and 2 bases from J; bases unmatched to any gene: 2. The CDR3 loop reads CASTLAGAGANVLTF. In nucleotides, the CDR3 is TGTGCCAGCACCCTAGCGGGAGCTGGGGCCAACGTCCTGACTTTC.